This T cell receptor beta chain stems from a study of cytomegalovirus exposure and HLA in healthy donors. The germline V and J ends were trimmed by 6 bases and 5 bases, with 17 bases remaining between them. Germline V lookup: CDR1 SGDLS, CDR2 YYNGEE. CDR3 size: 15 residues. The PCR was carried out with 60 Vbeta primers and 13 Jbeta primers. Clones were read by immunoSEQ multiplex PCR, and TCRdb kept only the in-frame ones, dropping some. Recorded for this sample: about 130,000 clones. The receptor was isolated from a woman in her forties in good health and CMV-seronegative. V gene TRBV9 combines with J gene TRBJ2-2, with TRBD1 as a possible D gene (6 bases). The sequenced material came from PBMCs. The CDR3 here is CASNALTTGTGELFF. Written as DNA, the CDR3 is TGTGCCAGCAACGCCCTCACAACAGGGACCGGGGAGCTGTTTTTT.